These 15 T cell receptor beta chains came from one sample sequenced in a study of technical replicates of blood from several donors. Assay used: immunoSEQ multiplex PCR; TCRdb lists only in-frame clones, some missing. Among tens of thousands of clones, less than 98% were seen once, and the ten largest hold roughly 0.26%. Sequencing was done on a sample of T cells isolated from PBMCs. These receptors originate from a human donor in good health.

This sequence joins TRBV30 and TRBJ2-3, with D possibly matching TRBD2 (6 bases). This CDR3 is 15 amino acids long. Trimming pared 3 bases from V and 4 bases from J, leaving 17 bases between. Per the germline V gene, CDR1 is GTSNPN and CDR2 is SVGIG (reference sequence). The CDR3 protein is CAWRHRLDFPDTQYF. The CDR3 DNA sequence: TGTGCCTGGAGGCACAGACTAGACTTCCCAGATACGCAGTATTTT.

This clone came up once. The rearrangement joins TRBV6-5 to TRBJ2-7, with 9 bases lining up with TRBD1. Trimming at V came to 5 bases and at J to 3 bases, leaving 5 bases not matched to a gene. This CDR3 has 14 amino acids. CDR1 and CDR2 (germline): MNHEY, SVGAGI. The CDR3 DNA reads as TGTGCCAGCAGTGCCGACAGGGGGTACTACGAGCAGTACTTC. It codes for CASSADRGYYEQYF.

J is TRBJ1-1 and V is TRBV28, with 9 positions matching TRBD1. Germline CDR1 MDHEN, CDR2 SYDVKM. Trimming at V came to 2 bases and at J to 3 bases, leaving 7 bases not matched to a gene. This CDR3 contains 16 residues. The CDR3 loop is CASSLKTGTGHTEAFF. Written as DNA, the CDR3 is TGTGCCAGCAGTTTAAAGACCGGGACAGGGCACACTGAAGCTTTCTTT.

The chain has TRBV7-9 and TRBJ2-7, with TRBD1 matching over 8 bases. The length of the CDR3 is 16 residues. Trimming at V came to 1 base and at J to 2 bases, leaving 7 bases not matched to a gene. Germline V gene lookup returns CDR1 SEHNR and CDR2 FQNEAQ (reference sequence). This CDR3 is CASSLGQGATPYEQYF. The CDR3 bases are TGTGCCAGCAGCTTAGGTCAGGGGGCGACACCCTACGAGCAGTACTTC.

CDR3 loop: CASSFGYEQYF. In DNA, the CDR3 is TGCGCCAGCAGCTTCGGGTACGAGCAGTACTTC. This chain joins TRBV5-1 and TRBJ2-7; D is undetermined. Trimming shortened V by 2 bases and J by 4 bases, and 4 bases separated the two germline ends. This CDR3 has 11 amino acids. Germline assignment: CDR1 SGHRS and CDR2 YFSETQ. Using reference TRBV5-1 and TRBJ2-7 for the parts outside the CDR3, the full variable domain is KAGVTQTPRYLIKTRGQQVTLSCSPISGHRSVSWYQQTPGQGLQFLFEYFSETQRNKGNFPGRFSGRQFSNSRSEMNVSTLELGDSALYLCASSFGYEQYFGPGTRLTVT.

The rearrangement uses TRBV28 and TRBJ1-2; 7 bases agree with TRBD1. V lost 7 bases, J lost 5 bases, and 4 bases stayed unmatched. The CDR3 contains 12 residues. Germline V CDR1 and CDR2: MDHEN, SYDVKM. The CDR3 is CASTDRDYGYTF. In nucleotides, the CDR3 is TGTGCCAGCACCGACAGGGATTATGGCTACACCTTC.

The rearrangement links TRBV5-5 to TRBJ2-3; 8 bases are shared with TRBD2. Germline V lookup: CDR1 SGHKS, CDR2 YYEKEE (reference sequence). The CDR3 loop spans 16 amino acids. V shed 0 bases and J 6 bases; nucleotides not matched to a gene: 9. Written as DNA, the CDR3 is TGTGCCAGCAGCTTGGCCGTAGGGACTAGTAGTGATACGCAGTATTTT. Amino acid sequence: CASSLAVGTSSDTQYF.

This clone was counted a single time. The chain uses TRBV2 and TRBJ2-5, with 10 bases lining up with TRBD2. J was trimmed by 4 bases and V by 2 bases; bases with no gene match: 7. The germline gives CDR1 SNHLY, CDR2 FYNNEI. The CDR3 is 16 amino acids. CDR3 sequence (DNA): TGTGCCAGCAGTGAATTTCCTAGCGGGAGTGGAGAGACCCAGTACTTC. Translation: CASSEFPSGSGETQYF. The variable domain in full, completed from reference TRBV2 and TRBJ2-5, reads EPEVTQTPSHQVTQMGQEVILRCVPISNHLYFYWYRQILGQKVEFLVSFYNNEISEKSEIFDDQFSVERPDGSNFTLKIRSTKLEDSAMYFCASSEFPSGSGETQYFGPGTRLLVL.

The V gene is TRBV19, the J gene TRBJ2-7; unclear D gene. CDR3 length equals 13 residues. Germline V gives CDR1 LNHDA, CDR2 SQIVND (reference sequence). V dropped 3 bases and J dropped 4 bases, with 10 bases sitting between them. The chain's CDR3 is CASSIPGRYEQYF. For the CDR3, the DNA is TGTGCCAGTAGTATCCCAGGTCGGTACGAGCAGTACTTC.

The chain has TRBV11-2 and TRBJ1-1; D remains unclear. This CDR3 comprises 15 residues. From germline, CDR1 is SGHAT and CDR2 FQNNGV. Between the trimmed V and J ends, which lost 2 bases and 1 base, there was a span of 11 bases. The CDR3 loop is CASSLSAQSNTEAFF. The CDR3 bases are TGTGCCAGCAGCTTATCTGCACAGTCGAACACTGAAGCTTTCTTT.

CDR3 DNA: TGCAGCGTTGAAGACCGGGACAGGATGCACGAGACCCAGTACTTC. Translating gives CSVEDRDRMHETQYF. This rearrangement joins TRBV29-1 to TRBJ2-5, with 8 bases lining up with TRBD1. The junction had 8 bases not matched to a gene; V was cut back by 0 bases and J by 5 bases. CDR3 length: 15 residues. Germline V gene data show CDR1 as SQVTM and CDR2 as ANQGSEA.

J is TRBJ2-7 and V is TRBV2, with D perhaps matching TRBD1 (5 bases). The CDR3 loop spans 13 amino acids. Germline assignment: CDR1 SNHLY and CDR2 FYNNEI. Trimming took 10 bases from V and 6 from J, leaving 19 bases between them. CDR3 sequence reads: CANSREGPGEQYF. The CDR3, as DNA: TGTGCCAACAGCAGGGAAGGGCCGGGCGAGCAGTACTTC.

CDR3 region: CAWRVPGLAVVYEQYF. In DNA form, the CDR3 reads TGTGCCTGGAGGGTCCCGGGACTAGCGGTTGTCTACGAGCAGTACTTC. The gene calls are TRBV30 and TRBJ2-7; 11 bases fit TRBD2. Germline trimming cut 3 bases from V and 3 bases from J; bases unmatched to any gene: 10. From germline, CDR1 is GTSNPN and CDR2 SVGIG (reference sequence). This CDR3 contains 16 residues.

The chain has TRBV11-2 and TRBJ1-1; D not certain. Looked up from germline, CDR1 is SGHAT and CDR2 is FQNNGV. The CDR3 consists of 12 residues. The V and J ends lost 5 bases and 4 bases respectively, with 8 bases between them. CDR3 loop: CASSTLFTEAFF. CDR3 nucleotides: TGTGCCAGCAGCACCCTATTCACTGAAGCTTTCTTT.

This chain uses TRBV27 with TRBJ1-6; TRBD1 matches 7 bases. Unmatched junction bases numbered 8, after V lost 5 bases and J lost 7 bases. The V gene's germline CDR1 is MNHEY and CDR2 SMNVEV (reference sequence). There are 15 residues in the CDR3. As DNA, the CDR3 is TGTGCCAGCAGTAACGCCGGGACAGCCAATTCACCCCTCCACTTT. Encoded protein: CASSNAGTANSPLHF.